The 32 T cell receptor beta chains presented below share a single source sample, sequenced in a study of spatial heterogeneity in lung cancer. Study results and limitations: Tumor mutation counts were tracked by expanded intratumoral alpha and beta TCR counts.

Their antigen targets remain unknown. One entry per CDR3 protein, called by TCRdb with MiXCR from the 5' RACE reads. The data hold over 8,500 distinct CDR3 sequences, with under 6.5% observed a single time. Time point defined: sample taken at primary tumor resection. This specimen was lung tumor tissue, taken at surgery. The receptor source for this set is a male donor with early-stage non-small cell lung cancer.

This clonotype was seen many times. Within a library made for alpha chains, this beta chain is off target, and its count is uninformative. The chain links TRBV12-3 or TRBV12-4 to TRBJ1-3, with a tentative D call TRBD1 (5 bases). CDR3 size: 15 residues. V was clipped by 2 bases and J by 0 bases, with 8 bases between them. The CDR3 protein is CASSLMGDSGNTIYF. The CDR3 nucleotides are TGTGCCAGCAGTTTAATGGGGGACTCTGGAAACACCATATATTTT.

This clonotype showed up many times. Because the library targeted alpha chains, this beta chain is an off-target read whose size means little. The chain has TRBV28 and TRBJ1-2, with 9 bases fitting TRBD1. The V and J ends lost 4 bases and 4 bases, in that order; junction bases with no gene match: 16. CDR3 length equals 18 residues. The V gene's germline CDR1 is MDHEN and CDR2 SYDVKM. The CDR3 spells CASSSELGTGRMGYGYTF. The CDR3 DNA reads TGTGCCAGCAGTTCAGAACTTGGGACAGGGCGGATGGGCTATGGCTACACCTTC.

This clonotype has a count of ten or more. Little can be read into the size of this beta chain, an off-target read in a library designed for alpha chains. This rearrangement joins TRBV18 to TRBJ2-3, with no clear D. The V and J ends lost 2 bases and 3 bases respectively, with 12 bases between them. In germline, CDR1 is KGHSH, CDR2 LQKENI. This CDR3 is 15 amino acids long. The CDR3 spells CASSPVLVGTDTQYF. For the CDR3, the DNA is TGTGCCAGCTCACCAGTACTCGTTGGGACAGATACGCAGTATTTT.

This clonotype came up many times. This beta chain came through as a stray read in a library set up for alpha chains, and its size says little. The chain recombines TRBV6-7 with TRBJ1-6; the match to TRBD1 covers 7 bases. TRBV6-7 is sorted into the ORF group, with uncertain function. The CDR3 runs to 16 residues. The J segment lost 3 bases and the V segment lost 7 bases, leaving 9 bases of the junction unmatched. In DNA form, the CDR3 reads TGTGCCAGCACCCTAATGAGGACAGGCTATAATTCACCCCTCCACTTT. Its protein product is CASTLMRTGYNSPLHF.

The table lists this clonotype with many counts. This beta chain turned up in a library designed for alpha chains; as an off-target read, its abundance says little. This sequence joins TRBV20-1 and TRBJ2-1, with TRBD1 matching 8 bases. Trimming cost V 3 bases and J 9 bases; bases outside gene matches: 10. CDR3 length equals 14 residues. CDR1 and CDR2 from the germline V gene are DFQATT and SNEGSKA (reference sequence). The CDR3 bases are TGCAGTGCTAGTGAACTTCAGGGGGCGGGTGAGCAGTTCTTC. Protein product: CSASELQGAGEQFF.

This clonotype was seen repeatedly, ten times or more. Found in a library prepared for alpha chains, this beta chain is an off-target read, and its abundance has little meaning. The V call is TRBV18, the J call TRBJ2-1, with D possibly TRBD1 on 6 matching bases. The CDR3 contains 13 residues. The germline V gene has CDR1 KGHSH and CDR2 LQKENI. Trimming took 1 base from V and 8 from J, leaving 9 bases between them. The CDR3 nucleotides are TGTGCCAGCTCACCACTAGGGGGTGATGAGCAGTTCTTC. It translates to CASSPLGGDEQFF.

This clonotype has at least ten counts. This beta chain appears as a stray read in a library generated for alpha chains; its size is not informative. The chain employs TRBV3-1 and TRBJ2-5, with TRBD2 matching 11 bases. CDR1 is LGHDT and CDR2 is YNNKEL in the germline V gene (reference sequence). There are 16 residues in the CDR3. J was trimmed by 5 bases and V by 4 bases; bases with no gene match: 9. CDR3 amino acids: CASSREITSGSETQYF. The DNA of the CDR3 is TGTGCCAGCAGCCGAGAAATCACTAGCGGGAGTGAGACCCAGTACTTC.

The table lists this clonotype with many counts. Found in a library prepared for alpha chains, this beta chain is an off-target read, and its abundance has little meaning. The J gene is TRBJ1-1, the V gene TRBV6-1; D is ambiguous. CDR3 length equals 18 residues. The germline V gene has CDR1 MNHNS and CDR2 SASEGT. V shed 2 bases and J shed 2 bases, with 21 bases lying between them. CDR3: CASSEPPDSTIPNTEAFF. CDR3 DNA sequence: TGTGCCAGCAGTGAACCCCCAGATTCGACCATACCAAACACTGAAGCTTTCTTT.

This clonotype was recorded a few times. This beta chain is an off-target read within a library intended for alpha chains, so its frequency means little. V usage is TRBV4-1 and J usage is TRBJ2-7; D is uncertain. CDR1 MGHRA and CDR2 YSYEKL come from the germline V gene. Trimming removed 1 base at V and 5 bases at J, with 12 bases between. This CDR3 region has 14 residues. Written as DNA, the CDR3 is TGCGCCAGCAGCCAAGGGGCGGTGGACGACGAGCAGTACTTC. Translation gives CASSQGAVDDEQYF.

This clonotype was seen repeatedly, ten times or more. This beta chain is a stray read from a library made for alpha chains; its abundance is not meaningful. CDR3 sequence reads: CASSPGQGPLYEQYF. The CDR3 DNA sequence: TGTGCCAGCAGTCCGGGACAGGGGCCCCTCTACGAGCAGTACTTC. J is TRBJ2-7 and V is TRBV12-3 or TRBV12-4; 10 positions match TRBD1. The CDR3 extends over 15 amino acids. V was clipped by 5 bases and J by 3 bases; unmatched bases: 7.

This clonotype was detected many times. This beta chain came through as a stray read in a library set up for alpha chains, and its size says little. This chain uses TRBV19 with TRBJ2-2; D is ambiguous. V was cut by 8 bases and J by 6 bases, with 10 bases left in between. The CDR3 loop spans 12 amino acids. Germline-derived CDR1 and CDR2 are LNHDA and SQIVND (reference sequence). CDR3 sequence (DNA): TGTGCCAGTCCGGCCTACTCCGGGGAGCTGTTTTTT. Protein product: CASPAYSGELFF.

Many counts were recorded for this clonotype. Since it is a stray read in a library aimed at alpha chains, this beta chain has a size that is not meaningful. This chain connects TRBV20-1 to TRBJ1-2; the D is unclear. The length of the CDR3 is 12 residues. V lost 6 bases, J lost 4 bases, and 12 bases lay in between. The germline V gene encodes CDR1 DFQATT and CDR2 SNEGSKA (reference sequence). This chain's CDR3 is CSAHDLSYGYTF. The CDR3 DNA reads TGCAGTGCCCACGACCTTAGCTATGGCTACACCTTC.

This clonotype was counted at least ten times. This beta chain represents an off-target read in a library built for alpha chains; its size is of limited meaning. The chain links TRBV7-3 to TRBJ2-2; TRBD1 matches at 9 bases. This CDR3 is 16 amino acids long. CDR1 and CDR2 (germline): SGHTA, FQGTGA. V trimming: 5 bases; J trimming: 1 base; junction bases outside the gene matches: 5. CDR3 loop: CASSPGGQGNTGELFF. As DNA, the CDR3 is TGTGCCAGCAGCCCCGGGGGACAGGGGAACACCGGGGAGCTGTTTTTT.

This clonotype was detected many times. This beta chain is off target for a library built for alpha chains, so its abundance means little. CDR3 region: CASSLNGQGGYGYTF. CDR3 in DNA: TGTGCCAGCAGTTTAAACGGACAGGGGGGCTATGGCTACACCTTC. The chain joins TRBV28 to TRBJ1-2; 10 nucleotides agree with TRBD1. J gave up 4 bases and V 2 bases, and 4 bases lay outside the gene matches. The CDR3 extends over 15 amino acids. Germline V gene lookup returns CDR1 MDHEN and CDR2 SYDVKM.

This clonotype was recorded at least ten times. As an off-target read in a library built for alpha chains, this beta chain has a frequency of little significance. This chain links TRBV27 with TRBJ1-2, with D possibly being TRBD1 (6 bases). Germline V gives CDR1 MNHEY, CDR2 SMNVEV (reference sequence). V was shortened by 5 bases and J by 8 bases, with 15 bases between the two germline ends. The CDR3 contains 13 residues. For the CDR3, the DNA is TGTGCCAGCAGTCTTACAGGGCGTCTCGGCTACACCTTC. Its translation is CASSLTGRLGYTF.

This clonotype was seen many times. Little can be read into the size of this beta chain, an off-target read in a library designed for alpha chains. The V and J genes are TRBV5-1 and TRBJ1-1; TRBD1 matches at 7 bases. The V gene end was trimmed by 4 bases and the J gene end by 0 bases; junction bases not matched to a gene: 6. Looked up from germline, CDR1 is SGHRS and CDR2 is YFSETQ. The CDR3 has 15 residues. The CDR3 loop reads CASSGGQIMNTEAFF. The CDR3 nucleotides read TGCGCCAGCAGCGGGGGACAGATCATGAACACTGAAGCTTTCTTT.

Concerning this clonotype: This beta chain appears as a stray read in a library generated for alpha chains; its size is not informative. The gene calls are TRBV27 and TRBJ2-7, with TRBD1 matching over 8 bases. Germline CDR1 MNHEY, CDR2 SMNVEV (reference sequence). With 3 bases clipped from V and 3 bases from J, the junction kept 1 base outside the gene matches. The CDR3 consists of 13 residues. Here the CDR3 reads CASSLTGDYEQYF. DNA of the CDR3: TGTGCCAGCAGTTTGACAGGGGACTACGAGCAGTACTTC.

Of note for this clonotype: Since it is a stray read in a library aimed at alpha chains, this beta chain has a size that is not meaningful. V gene TRBV7-6 combines with J gene TRBJ1-6; D gene ambiguous. V lost 1 base and J 16 bases, leaving 14 bases between the germline ends. There are 13 residues in the CDR3. Germline-derived CDR1 and CDR2 are SGHVS and FNYEAQ. For the CDR3, the DNA is TGTGCCAGCAGCTTAGACGCGGGCAAAAAACTCCACTTT. Translating gives CASSLDAGKKLHF.

In its sample, this clonotype is medium-sized. Its ends do not fully match the called genes, so a read error is possible. Because the library targeted alpha chains, this beta chain is an off-target read whose size means little. The chain uses TRBV20-1 and TRBJ1-5, with D tentatively TRBD1 (5 bases). Looked up from germline, CDR1 is DFQATT and CDR2 is SNEGSKA (reference sequence). This CDR3 is built from 16 residues. As DNA, the CDR3 is TGCAGTGCTGGAGAGCAGGGTAGTTATAGCAATCAGCCCCAGCATTTT. This codes for CSAGEQGSYSNQPQHF.

Remarks on this clonotype: A library prepared for alpha chains yielded this beta chain as an off-target read; its size is of little meaning. The genes are TRBV28 and TRBJ2-7, with 8 bases fitting TRBD2. The V gene end was trimmed by 7 bases and the J gene end by 6 bases; junction bases not matched to a gene: 26. The CDR3 runs 19 residues. CDR1 is MDHEN and CDR2 is SYDVKM in the germline V gene. CDR3 coding DNA: TGTGCCAGCAAACAACCCAGGACTAGCCTTCAACCCAGCCCCTCCGAGCAGTACTTC. This codes for CASKQPRTSLQPSPSEQYF. Full variable domain (missing parts from reference TRBV28 and TRBJ2-7): DVKVTQSSRYLVKRTGEKVFLECVQDMDHENMFWYRQDPGLGLRLIYFSYDVKMKEKGDIPEGYSVSREKKERFSLILESASTNQTSMYLCASKQPRTSLQPSPSEQYFGPGTRLTVT.

This clonotype was counted many times. Found in a library prepared for alpha chains, this beta chain is an off-target read, and its abundance has little meaning. V gene TRBV20-1 combines with J gene TRBJ2-3, with D possibly being TRBD1 (6 bases). CDR3 size: 16 residues. With 4 bases removed from V and 0 bases from J, the gap between germline ends came to 17 bases. Germline CDR1 reads DFQATT; CDR2 reads SNEGSKA (reference sequence). Written as DNA, the CDR3 is TGCAGTGCTAATACACTCCGGACAGCTAGCACAGATACGCAGTATTTT. As protein: CSANTLRTASTDTQYF.

This clonotype was detected ten times or more. Since it is a stray read in a library aimed at alpha chains, this beta chain has a size that is not meaningful. The chain couples TRBV7-2 to TRBJ2-2; 9 bases align to TRBD1. This CDR3 has 16 amino acids. Per the germline V gene, CDR1 is SGHTA and CDR2 is FQGNSA. Trimming cost V 5 bases and J 3 bases; bases outside gene matches: 7. The CDR3 sequence is CASSTGQGGDTGELFF. CDR3 DNA sequence: TGTGCCAGCAGCACGGGACAGGGTGGTGACACCGGGGAGCTGTTTTTT.

Note on this clonotype: In a library made to pick up alpha chains, this beta chain is a stray read with a size that means little. The chain carries TRBV15 and TRBJ2-3; 9 nucleotides align to TRBD1. Germline CDR1 and CDR2: LNHNV and YYDKDF (reference sequence). The CDR3 is 16 residues long. Trimming at V came to 0 bases and at J to 4 bases, leaving 5 bases not matched to a gene. The CDR3 region has the DNA TGTGCCACCAGCAGAGATCCGGGACAGGGACCAGATACGCAGTATTTT. As protein: CATSRDPGQGPDTQYF.

Concerning this clonotype itself: With the library built for alpha chains, this beta chain is off target and its frequency is not meaningful. V is TRBV18 and J is TRBJ2-7; tentatively, D is TRBD2 (5 bases). V dropped 3 bases and J dropped 2 bases, with 11 bases sitting between them. Germline CDR1 KGHSH, CDR2 LQKENI. CDR3 size: 14 residues. The CDR3 nucleotides read TGTGCCAGCTCACCGAGCGGAACTGCCTACGAGCAGTACTTC. Amino acid sequence: CASSPSGTAYEQYF.

This clonotype occurred many times. Relative to the germline gene, one junction end is altered; a read error may explain this. Found in a library prepared for alpha chains, this beta chain is an off-target read, and its abundance has little meaning. The chain is built from TRBV27 and TRBJ1-1; no clear D. Germline CDR1 reads MNHEY; CDR2 reads SMNVEV (reference sequence). This CDR3 is 12 amino acids long. CDR3 sequence: CASSISGTEAFF. DNA of the CDR3: TGTGCCAGCAGTATATCGGGTACTGAAGCTTTCTTT.

To note about this clonotype: As an off-target read in a library built for alpha chains, this beta chain has a frequency of little significance. V and J are TRBV18 and TRBJ2-6, with 9 nucleotides matching TRBD1. The CDR3 spans 16 residues. V lost 3 bases to trimming and J lost 5 bases; unmatched junction nucleotides: 5. The germline V gene encodes CDR1 KGHSH and CDR2 LQKENI. The CDR3 protein is CASSPTGGLRANVLTF. In DNA form, the CDR3 reads TGTGCCAGCTCACCGACAGGGGGTTTGAGGGCCAACGTCCTGACTTTC.

In the case of this clonotype: The size of this beta chain means little, since it is a stray read in a library made for alpha chains. The chain joins TRBV9 to TRBJ2-1, with 10 bases lining up with TRBD2. Germline CDR1 SGDLS, CDR2 YYNGEE. The ends lost 4 bases at V and 6 bases at J; junction bases unmatched: 7. The CDR3 is 15 amino acids. The DNA of the CDR3 is TGTGCCAGCAGCCCGGGAGCGGGGGGGGCCAATGAGCAGTTCTTC. Translating it yields CASSPGAGGANEQFF.

This clonotype has at least ten counts. This beta chain came through as a stray read in a library set up for alpha chains, and its size says little. In nucleotides, the CDR3 is TGTGCCACCAGTCCTGGGGGCGAGACCCAGTACTTC. Protein: CATSPGGETQYF. The chain joins TRBV24-1 to TRBJ2-5, with D possibly being TRBD1 (6 bases). CDR1 KGHDR and CDR2 SFDVKD come from the germline V gene. The V and J ends lost 6 bases and 5 bases respectively, with 9 bases between them. This CDR3 contains 12 residues.

This clonotype is medium-sized (0.01 to 0.1%) in the sample. This beta chain appears as a stray read in a library generated for alpha chains; its size is not informative. The rearrangement uses TRBV28 and TRBJ1-4; D remains ambiguous. The CDR3 has 16 residues. The germline V gene encodes CDR1 MDHEN and CDR2 SYDVKM. The germline V and J ends were trimmed by 3 bases and 4 bases, with 15 bases remaining between them. CDR3 amino acids: CASSFSVGPINEKLFF. The DNA for the CDR3 is TGTGCCAGCAGTTTTTCCGTCGGTCCTATTAATGAAAAACTGTTTTTT.

Worth noting for this clonotype: The size of this beta chain means little, since it is a stray read in a library made for alpha chains. The CDR3 loop is CASTPGPASGELFF. CDR3 in DNA: TGTGCCAGCACTCCCGGGCCAGCGTCCGGGGAGCTGTTTTTT. The rearrangement uses TRBV12-3 or TRBV12-4 and TRBJ2-2; D unclear. This CDR3 has 14 amino acids. V was clipped by 7 bases and J by 6 bases, with 15 bases between them.

For this clonotype: This beta chain is a stray sequence in a library constructed for alpha chains; its clone size is not meaningful. The chain links TRBV27 to TRBJ2-1; 13 bases are a match to TRBD2. Germline V gene data show CDR1 as MNHEY and CDR2 as SMNVEV (reference sequence). The J segment lost 9 bases and the V segment lost 4 bases, leaving 3 bases of the junction unmatched. The CDR3 covers 14 residues. DNA for the CDR3: TGTGCCAGCAGTTGGACTAGCGGGAGATTTGAGCAGTTCTTC. It specifies CASSWTSGRFEQFF.

This clonotype was seen at least ten times. This beta chain is an unintended read in a library built for alpha chains; its size means little. The chain uses TRBV5-1 and TRBJ2-1; the D is unclear. Germline V gives CDR1 SGHRS, CDR2 YFSETQ. The CDR3 spans 15 residues. The V end lost 2 bases, the J end lost 5 bases, and 14 bases lay between the germline ends. In DNA form, the CDR3 reads TGCGCCAGCAGCTTTCCCGGCAGTGGGGACAATGAGCAGTTCTTC. It is translated as CASSFPGSGDNEQFF.